Shown below are 25 T cell receptor beta chains from a single sample sequenced in a study of blood T cell repertoires in COVID-19. The protocol was immunoSEQ multiplex PCR, while the TCRdb copy is restricted to in-frame clones and leaves out a portion. The sample includes approximately 190,000 clones, over 80% of them seen just once. Sequencing input: peripheral blood. The receptor source for this set is a woman in her sixties with COVID-19, enrolled during active disease.

This clone was observed a handful of times. The chain uses TRBV19 and TRBJ2-6; TRBD2 is a possible D gene (6 bases). Germline CDR1 LNHDA, CDR2 SQIVND (reference sequence). Trimming took off 5 bases at V and 0 bases at J, with 17 bases between the two ends. CDR3 size: 18 residues. The CDR3 DNA is TGTGCCAGTAGTCCCCCCGGTTGGAGGGACTCTGGGGCCAACGTCCTGACTTTC. Amino acids: CASSPPGWRDSGANVLTF.

The chain is built from TRBV3-1 (or the pseudogene TRBV3-2) and TRBJ1-2, with a tentative D call TRBD1 (6 bases). Germline-derived CDR1 and CDR2 are LGHDT and YNNKEL (reference sequence). V dropped 1 base and J dropped 7 bases, with 13 bases sitting between them. The CDR3 extends over 14 amino acids. The chain's CDR3 is CASSQAQGYSGYTF. CDR3 DNA sequence: TGTGCCAGCAGCCAAGCACAGGGATATAGTGGCTACACCTTC.

The V call is TRBV18, the J call TRBJ2-3; no definite D call. Germline V gives CDR1 KGHSH, CDR2 LQKENI. Trimming cost V 4 bases and J 0 bases, with 14 bases left between them. The CDR3 consists of 16 residues. CDR3 amino acids: CASSRIARPSTDTQYF. The CDR3 region has the DNA TGTGCCAGCTCACGAATAGCCCGCCCTAGCACAGATACGCAGTATTTT.

This clone appeared once. The chain has TRBV19 and TRBJ1-1, with 7 bases identical to TRBD1. V gave up 6 bases and J gave up 1 base; unmatched junction bases: 2. Germline lookup yields CDR1 LNHDA and CDR2 SQIVND (reference sequence). The CDR3 is 13 amino acids. The CDR3 bases are TGTGCCAGTAGCGGGACAGCGAACACTGAAGCTTTCTTT. Translated, it gives CASSGTANTEAFF.

J is TRBJ2-4 and V is TRBV19; TRBD2 agrees at 12 bases. The CDR3 sequence is 17 residues long. Germline V gives CDR1 LNHDA, CDR2 SQIVND (reference sequence). J lost 6 bases, V lost 4 bases, and 10 bases had no gene match. The CDR3 sequence: CASSRSGLAGKTNIQYF. The CDR3 DNA reads TGTGCCAGTAGTAGATCGGGACTAGCGGGTAAGACAAACATTCAGTACTTC.

V and J are TRBV10-3 and TRBJ1-1; no clear D gene. Trimming shortened V by 2 bases and J by 1 base, and 8 bases separated the two germline ends. There are 14 residues in the CDR3. Germline-derived CDR1 and CDR2 are ENHRY and SYGVKD. Here the CDR3 DNA reads TGTGCCATCAGTGAGAGGGAGTCGAACACTGAAGCTTTCTTT. This gives the protein CAISERESNTEAFF.

The rearrangement uses TRBV9 and TRBJ1-3; 9 nucleotides align to TRBD1. The CDR3 has 15 residues. From germline, CDR1 is SGDLS and CDR2 YYNGEE. Unmatched junction bases numbered 5, after V lost 3 bases and J lost 4 bases. This CDR3 is CASSERDRVGNTIYF. The CDR3 DNA follows: TGTGCCAGCAGCGAAAGGGACAGGGTAGGAAACACCATATATTTT.

The chain has TRBV18 and TRBJ2-2, with 8 bases that match TRBD1. This CDR3 is built from 15 residues. Germline-derived CDR1 and CDR2 are KGHSH and LQKENI. With 6 bases clipped from V and 0 bases from J, the junction kept 3 bases outside the gene matches. CDR3 protein: CASSLDRANTGELFF. In nucleotides, the CDR3 is TGTGCCAGCTCTTTGGACAGGGCGAACACCGGGGAGCTGTTTTTT.

The genes are TRBV28 and TRBJ1-4; D gene uncertain. CDR1 is MDHEN and CDR2 is SYDVKM in the germline V gene. The V and J ends lost 2 bases and 4 bases respectively, with 11 bases between them. CDR3 length: 15 amino acids. CDR3 nucleotide sequence: TGTGCCAGCAGTTTACCCAGGCTTCGTAATGAAAAACTGTTTTTT. It codes for CASSLPRLRNEKLFF.

The V and J genes are TRBV3-1 (or the pseudogene TRBV3-2) and TRBJ2-5; possibly TRBD1 for D (6 bases). Per the germline V gene, CDR1 is LGHDT and CDR2 is YNNKEL (reference sequence). The V end lost 7 bases, the J end lost 5 bases, and 17 bases lay between the germline ends. This CDR3 has 14 residues. The CDR3 coding sequence is TGTGCCAGCAACCACAGGGCGATGAGGGAGACCCAGTACTTC. Protein sequence: CASNHRAMRETQYF.

This clone was counted only a few times. The gene calls are TRBV2 and TRBJ1-6; TRBD1 is a possible D gene (6 bases). V gave up 6 bases and J gave up 7 bases, with 16 bases separating them. Per germline, CDR1 SNHLY and CDR2 FYNNEI. The CDR3 totals 15 residues. This CDR3 reads CASRESRTENSPLHF. CDR3 DNA sequence: TGTGCCAGCAGAGAGAGTCGGACAGAGAATTCACCCCTCCACTTT. The whole variable domain, remainder taken from reference TRBV2 and TRBJ1-6, is EPEVTQTPSHQVTQMGQEVILRCVPISNHLYFYWYRQILGQKVEFLVSFYNNEISEKSEIFDDQFSVERPDGSNFTLKIRSTKLEDSAMYFCASRESRTENSPLHFGNGTRLTVT.

This clone was observed a single time. The chain couples TRBV5-6 to TRBJ1-1; D is possibly TRBD1 (5 bases). Germline V gene sequence: CDR1 SGHDT, CDR2 YYEEEE. V lost 4 bases and J 0 bases, leaving 16 bases between the germline ends. The CDR3 loop spans 16 amino acids. Here the CDR3 reads CASSRTGGPMNTEAFF. CDR3 DNA sequence: TGTGCCAGCAGCCGGACCGGGGGACCCATGAACACTGAAGCTTTCTTT.

The chain recombines TRBV3-1 (or the pseudogene TRBV3-2) with TRBJ2-7; 9 positions match TRBD2. The CDR3 is 17 amino acids. Germline V CDR1 and CDR2: LGHDT, YNNKEL (reference sequence). V lost 2 bases and J lost 2; bases outside the gene matches: 10. CDR3 nucleotide sequence: TGTGCCAGCAGCCAACCACGGCGGAGCGGGAGGCCCTACGAGCAGTACTTC. Translated, it gives CASSQPRRSGRPYEQYF.

The rearrangement links TRBV7-9 to TRBJ1-4; no firm D call. This CDR3 has 12 residues. Germline CDR1 is SEHNR and CDR2 is FQNEAQ (reference sequence). The V and J ends lost 3 bases and 13 bases respectively, with 12 bases between them. CDR3 bases: TGTGCCAGCAGCTTGTATGAGGAACGACTGTTTTTT. Translated: CASSLYEERLFF.

This clone came up a few times. The CDR3 loop reads CSVSMNTEAFF. CDR3 nucleotides: TGCAGCGTTTCAATGAACACTGAAGCTTTCTTT. The rearrangement joins TRBV29-1 to TRBJ1-1; D is uncertain. Germline loops: CDR1 SQVTM, CDR2 ANQGSEA. The ends were cut back, 5 bases at V and 0 bases at J, with 4 bases in the middle. This CDR3 has 11 amino acids.

The chain recombines TRBV7-8 with TRBJ1-5; 10 nucleotides align to TRBD1. Germline values: CDR1 SGHVS, CDR2 FQNEAQ. The CDR3 runs 15 residues. The ends lost 7 bases at V and 4 bases at J; junction bases unmatched: 7. CDR3 residues: CASTPDRGLNQPQHF. CDR3 nucleotides: TGTGCCAGCACCCCAGACAGGGGGCTAAATCAGCCCCAGCATTTT.

The chain employs TRBV14 and TRBJ2-7; perhaps TRBD1 as D (5 bases). Trimming removed 1 base at V and 7 bases at J, with 17 bases between. Germline assignment: CDR1 SGHDN and CDR2 FVKESK. The CDR3 contains 15 residues. CDR3 region: CASSQAQGGSGEQYF. The CDR3 DNA reads as TGTGCCAGCAGCCAAGCCCAGGGTGGGTCCGGGGAGCAGTACTTC. Looking up the rest from reference TRBV14 and TRBJ2-7 gives the full variable domain: EAGVTQFPSHSVIEKGQTVTLRCDPISGHDNLYWYRRVMGKEIKFLLHFVKESKQDESGMPNNRFLAERTGGTYSTLKVQPAELEDSGVYFCASSQAQGGSGEQYFGPGTRLTVT.

The V gene is TRBV6-2 or TRBV6-3, the J gene TRBJ2-5; TRBD2 agrees at 13 bases. From germline, CDR1 is MNHEY and CDR2 SVGEGT. CDR3 length equals 18 residues. Germline trimming cut 5 bases from V and 2 bases from J; bases unmatched to any gene: 11. The CDR3 DNA sequence: TGTGCCAGCAGTCCCGGGACTAGCGGGGCAAGACTTCAAGAGACCCAGTACTTC. Its protein product is CASSPGTSGARLQETQYF.

The chain carries TRBV7-3 and TRBJ1-1; D unclear. This CDR3 is built from 13 residues. Trimming left V 5 bases short and J 5 bases short, with 12 bases between. Germline V gene lookup returns CDR1 SGHTA and CDR2 FQGTGA. CDR3 residues: CASSPETWTEAFF. In DNA form, the CDR3 reads TGTGCCAGCAGCCCCGAAACATGGACTGAAGCTTTCTTT.

The rearrangement joins TRBV2 to TRBJ1-1; 7 bases are shared with TRBD1. Germline V gene sequence: CDR1 SNHLY, CDR2 FYNNEI. J gave up 3 bases and V 2 bases, and 6 bases lay outside the gene matches. This CDR3 has 15 amino acids. The CDR3 region has the DNA TGTGCCAGCAGTGAAACAGGGGCTTTGGACACTGAAGCTTTCTTT. This codes for CASSETGALDTEAFF.

The J gene is TRBJ2-2, the V gene TRBV10-1; unclear D gene. The V gene lost 4 bases and the J gene lost 4 bases, with 7 bases spanning the gap. The CDR3 runs to 13 residues. Germline CDR1 WNHNN, CDR2 SYGVQD (reference sequence). The CDR3 loop is CASSGAFTGELFF. The CDR3 nucleotides read TGCGCCAGCAGTGGGGCTTTCACCGGGGAGCTGTTTTTT.

This chain joins TRBV19 and TRBJ1-5; a possible D gene is TRBD1 (6 bases). The CDR3 runs to 15 residues. Trimming left V 5 bases short and J 9 bases short, with 20 bases between. CDR1 is LNHDA and CDR2 is SQIVND in the germline V gene (reference sequence). The CDR3 DNA is TGTGCCAGTAGTCCCCAAGGGACAAATGGCCTGCCCCAGCATTTT. Protein product: CASSPQGTNGLPQHF.

V usage is TRBV2 and J usage is TRBJ2-2; D unresolved. Trimming pared 3 bases from V and 2 bases from J, leaving 10 bases between. Looked up from germline, CDR1 is SNHLY and CDR2 is FYNNEI. CDR3 length: 15 residues. The CDR3 bases are TGTGCCAGCAGTGATCCAGGTGTCAACACCGGGGAGCTGTTTTTT. Its protein is CASSDPGVNTGELFF.

This chain uses TRBV3-1 (or the pseudogene TRBV3-2) with TRBJ1-2, with D unresolved. Germline CDR1 LGHDT, CDR2 YNNKEL (reference sequence). The CDR3 has 15 residues. V was shortened by 1 base and J by 6 bases, with 15 bases between the two germline ends. The DNA of the CDR3 is TGTGCCAGCAGCCAAGCCGGGGAAAGACCCCATGGCTACACCTTC. Protein: CASSQAGERPHGYTF.

CDR3 in DNA: TGTGCCAGCAGCCAAGCGGGACATGCGAACACCGGGGAGCTGTTTTTT. It translates to CASSQAGHANTGELFF. The J gene is TRBJ2-2, the V gene TRBV3-1 (or the pseudogene TRBV3-2), with TRBD1 as a possible D gene (6 bases). Per the germline V gene, CDR1 is LGHDT and CDR2 is YNNKEL (reference sequence). V shed 1 base and J shed 0 bases, with 9 bases lying between them. The CDR3 is 16 residues long.